This T cell receptor beta chain was sequenced for a study of blood T cell repertoires in COVID-19. Study details: In each case, the material was cDNA or gDNA derived from T cells, B-cell-depleted T cells, or PBMCs.

Assay used: immunoSEQ multiplex PCR; TCRdb lists only in-frame clones, some missing. Of 180,000 or so clones detected, 82% appear once; the ten largest clones hold approximately 11%. Germline V lookup: CDR1 LGHDT, CDR2 YNNKEL (reference sequence). This CDR3 has 14 residues. V was shortened by 2 bases and J by 6 bases, with 12 bases between the two germline ends. Participants came from about two dozen US areas, aged about 18 to 100 years. Clinical histories supplied by participants themselves formed the basis of cohort assignment. Cohort 3 recovery required two negative PCRs, clearance, or symptom resolution.

The sequence derives from a man aged 45-65 years who had recovered from COVID-19. Sequences were obtained from PBMCs or T cells enriched from blood (not recorded which). The chain has TRBV3-1 (or the pseudogene TRBV3-2) and TRBJ2-3, with no clear D. The CDR3 here is CASSQSTVPDTQYF. In nucleotides, the CDR3 is TGTGCCAGCAGCCAAAGCACTGTCCCGGATACGCAGTATTTT.